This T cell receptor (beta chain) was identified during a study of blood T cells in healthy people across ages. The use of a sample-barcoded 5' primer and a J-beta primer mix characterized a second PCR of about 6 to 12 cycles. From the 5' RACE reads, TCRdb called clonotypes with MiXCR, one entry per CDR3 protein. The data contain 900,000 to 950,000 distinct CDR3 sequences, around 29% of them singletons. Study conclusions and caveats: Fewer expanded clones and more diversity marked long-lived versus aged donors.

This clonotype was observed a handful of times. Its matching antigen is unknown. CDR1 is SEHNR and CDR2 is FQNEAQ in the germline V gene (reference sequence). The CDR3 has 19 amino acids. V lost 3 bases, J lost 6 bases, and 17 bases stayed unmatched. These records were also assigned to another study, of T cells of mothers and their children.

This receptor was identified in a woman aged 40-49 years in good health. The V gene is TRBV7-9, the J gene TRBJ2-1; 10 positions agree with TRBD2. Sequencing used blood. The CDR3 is CASSFLTSGAGRIGNEQFF. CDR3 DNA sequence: TGTGCCAGCAGCTTCCTAACTAGCGGGGCCGGGAGGATTGGCAATGAGCAGTTCTTC.